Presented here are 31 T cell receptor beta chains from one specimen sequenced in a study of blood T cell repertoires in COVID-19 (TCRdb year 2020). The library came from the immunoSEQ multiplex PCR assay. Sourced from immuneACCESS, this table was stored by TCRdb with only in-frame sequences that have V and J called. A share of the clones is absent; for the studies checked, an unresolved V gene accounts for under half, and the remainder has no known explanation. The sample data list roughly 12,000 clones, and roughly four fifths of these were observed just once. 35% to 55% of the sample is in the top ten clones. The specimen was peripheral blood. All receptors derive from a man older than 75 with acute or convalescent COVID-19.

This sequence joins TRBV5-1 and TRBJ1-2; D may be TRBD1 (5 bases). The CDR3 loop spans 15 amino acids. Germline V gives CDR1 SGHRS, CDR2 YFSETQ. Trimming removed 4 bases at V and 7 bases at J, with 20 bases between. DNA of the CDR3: TGCGCCAGCAGCCCTCGCAACACAGGCCTCAGTGGCTACACCTTC. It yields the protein CASSPRNTGLSGYTF.

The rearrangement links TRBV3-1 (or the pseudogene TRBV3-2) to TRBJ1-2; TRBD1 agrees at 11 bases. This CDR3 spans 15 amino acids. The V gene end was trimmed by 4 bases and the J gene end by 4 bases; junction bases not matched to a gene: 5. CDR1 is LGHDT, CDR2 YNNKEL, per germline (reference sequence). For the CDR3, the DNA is TGTGCCAGCAGCCCCGGGACAGGGGGTATCTATGGCTACACCTTC. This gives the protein CASSPGTGGIYGYTF.

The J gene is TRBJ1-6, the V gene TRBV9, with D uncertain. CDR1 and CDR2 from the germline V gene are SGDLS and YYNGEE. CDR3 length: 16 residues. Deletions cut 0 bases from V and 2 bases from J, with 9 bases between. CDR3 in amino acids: CASSVVADAYNSPLHF. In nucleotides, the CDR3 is TGTGCCAGCAGCGTAGTAGCCGATGCCTATAATTCACCCCTCCACTTT.

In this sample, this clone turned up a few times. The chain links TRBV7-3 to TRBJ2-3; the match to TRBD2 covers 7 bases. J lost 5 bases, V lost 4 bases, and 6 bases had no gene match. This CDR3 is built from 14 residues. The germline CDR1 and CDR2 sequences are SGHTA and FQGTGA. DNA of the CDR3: TGTGCCAGCAGCTCCAGCGGGGCGGAAGATACGCAGTATTTT. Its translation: CASSSSGAEDTQYF.

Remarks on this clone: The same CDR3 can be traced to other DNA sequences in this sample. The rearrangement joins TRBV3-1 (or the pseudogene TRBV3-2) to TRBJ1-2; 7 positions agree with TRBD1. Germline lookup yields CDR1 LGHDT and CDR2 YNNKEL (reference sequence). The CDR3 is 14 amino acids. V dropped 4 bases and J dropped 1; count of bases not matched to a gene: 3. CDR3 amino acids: CASSLQGVNYGYTF. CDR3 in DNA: TGTGCCAGCAGCCTGCAGGGGGTTAACTATGGCTACACCTTC.

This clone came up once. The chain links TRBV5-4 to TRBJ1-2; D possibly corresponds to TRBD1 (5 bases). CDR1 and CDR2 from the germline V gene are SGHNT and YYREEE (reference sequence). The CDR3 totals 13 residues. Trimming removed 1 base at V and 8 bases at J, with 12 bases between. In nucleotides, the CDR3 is TGTGCCAGCAGCTTGAGGGGCGCTGGGGGCTACACCTTC. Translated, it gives CASSLRGAGGYTF.

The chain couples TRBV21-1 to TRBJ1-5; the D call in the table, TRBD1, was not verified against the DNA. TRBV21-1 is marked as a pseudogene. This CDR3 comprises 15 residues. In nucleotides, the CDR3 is TGTGCCAGCAGACCCTTACAGGGGAGAAGGCAGCCCCAGCATTTT. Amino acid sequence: CASRPLQGRRQPQHF.

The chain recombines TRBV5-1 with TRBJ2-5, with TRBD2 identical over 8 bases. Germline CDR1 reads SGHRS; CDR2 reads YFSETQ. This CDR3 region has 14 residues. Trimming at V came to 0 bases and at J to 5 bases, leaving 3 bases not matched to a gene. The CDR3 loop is CASSLGAGVETQYF. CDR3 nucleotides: TGCGCCAGCAGCTTGGGAGCGGGGGTTGAGACCCAGTACTTC.

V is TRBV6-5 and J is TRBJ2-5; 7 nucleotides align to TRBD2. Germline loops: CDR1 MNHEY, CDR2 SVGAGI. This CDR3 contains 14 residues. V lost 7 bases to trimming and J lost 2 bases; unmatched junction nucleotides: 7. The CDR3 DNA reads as TGTGCCAGCACCCTCGCGGGGGTTCAAGAGACCCAGTACTTC. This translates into CASTLAGVQETQYF.

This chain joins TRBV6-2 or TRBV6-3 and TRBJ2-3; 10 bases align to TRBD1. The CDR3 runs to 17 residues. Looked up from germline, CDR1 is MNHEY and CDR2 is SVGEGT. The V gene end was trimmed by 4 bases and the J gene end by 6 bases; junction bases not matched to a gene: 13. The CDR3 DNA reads TGTGCCAGCAGTTCCAGGACAGGGGGTCCAACACCCGATACGCAGTATTTT. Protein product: CASSSRTGGPTPDTQYF.

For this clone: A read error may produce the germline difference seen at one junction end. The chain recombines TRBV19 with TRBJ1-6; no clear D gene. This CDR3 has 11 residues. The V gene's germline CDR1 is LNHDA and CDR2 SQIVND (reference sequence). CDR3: CASSNEFKVYF. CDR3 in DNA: TGTGCCAGTAGTAATGAGTTTAAAGTCTATTTT.

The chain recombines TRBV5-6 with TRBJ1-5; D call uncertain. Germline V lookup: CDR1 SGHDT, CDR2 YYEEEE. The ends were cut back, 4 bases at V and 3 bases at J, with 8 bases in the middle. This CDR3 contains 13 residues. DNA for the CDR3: TGTGCCAGCAGCGGGCAGCCCAATCAGCCCCAGCATTTT. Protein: CASSGQPNQPQHF.

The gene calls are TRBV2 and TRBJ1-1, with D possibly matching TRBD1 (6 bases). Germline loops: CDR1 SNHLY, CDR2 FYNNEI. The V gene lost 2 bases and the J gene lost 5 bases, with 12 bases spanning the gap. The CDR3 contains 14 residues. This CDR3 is CASSEQGRETEAFF. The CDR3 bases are TGTGCCAGCAGTGAACAGGGGCGTGAGACTGAAGCTTTCTTT.

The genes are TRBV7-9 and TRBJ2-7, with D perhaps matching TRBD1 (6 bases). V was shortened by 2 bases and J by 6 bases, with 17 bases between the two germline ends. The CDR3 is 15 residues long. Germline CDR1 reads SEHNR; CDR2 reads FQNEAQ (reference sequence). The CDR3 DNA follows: TGTGCCAGCAGCTTATGGCAGGGGAGTCTAGGCGAGCAGTACTTC. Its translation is CASSLWQGSLGEQYF.

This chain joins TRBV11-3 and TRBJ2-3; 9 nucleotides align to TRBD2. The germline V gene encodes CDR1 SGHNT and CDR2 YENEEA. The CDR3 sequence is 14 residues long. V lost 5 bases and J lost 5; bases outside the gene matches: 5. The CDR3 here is CASSPLAGVDTQYF. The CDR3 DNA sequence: TGTGCCAGCAGCCCCTTAGCGGGAGTAGATACGCAGTATTTT.

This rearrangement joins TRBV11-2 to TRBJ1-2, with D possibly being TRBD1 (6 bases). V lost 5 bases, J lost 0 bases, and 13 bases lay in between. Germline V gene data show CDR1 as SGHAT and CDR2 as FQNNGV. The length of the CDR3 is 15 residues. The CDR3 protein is CASSRNRASNYGYTF. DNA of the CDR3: TGTGCCAGCAGCAGAAACAGGGCATCTAACTATGGCTACACCTTC. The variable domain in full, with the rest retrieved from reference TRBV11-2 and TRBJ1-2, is EAGVAQSPRYKIIEKRQSVAFWCNPISGHATLYWYQQILGQGPKLLIQFQNNGVVDDSQLPKDRFSAERLKGVDSTLKIQPAKLEDSAVYLCASSRNRASNYGYTFGSGTRLTVV.

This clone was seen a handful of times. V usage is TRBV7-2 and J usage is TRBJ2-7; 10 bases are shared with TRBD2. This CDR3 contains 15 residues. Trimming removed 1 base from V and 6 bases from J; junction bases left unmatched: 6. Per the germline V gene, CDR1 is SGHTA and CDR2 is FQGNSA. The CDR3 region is CASSLEASGGREQYF. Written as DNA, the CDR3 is TGTGCCAGCAGCTTAGAGGCTAGCGGGGGCCGCGAGCAGTACTTC.

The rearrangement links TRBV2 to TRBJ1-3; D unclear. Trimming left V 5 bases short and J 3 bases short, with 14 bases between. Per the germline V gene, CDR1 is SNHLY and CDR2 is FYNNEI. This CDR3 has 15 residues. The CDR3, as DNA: TGTGCCAGCAGTCCCGAGGTGGTGGTTGGAAACACCATATATTTT. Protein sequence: CASSPEVVVGNTIYF.

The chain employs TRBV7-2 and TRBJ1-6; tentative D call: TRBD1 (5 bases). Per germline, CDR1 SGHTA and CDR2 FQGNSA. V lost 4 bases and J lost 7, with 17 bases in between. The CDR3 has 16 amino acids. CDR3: CASSYQPPGHNSPLHF. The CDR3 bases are TGTGCCAGCAGCTACCAACCCCCAGGGCACAATTCACCCCTCCACTTT. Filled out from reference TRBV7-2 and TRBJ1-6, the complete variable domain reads GAGVSQSPSNKVTEKGKDVELRCDPISGHTALYWYRQSLGQGLEFLIYFQGNSAPDKSGLPSDRFSAERTGGSVSTLTIQRTQQEDSAVYLCASSYQPPGHNSPLHFGNGTRLTVT.

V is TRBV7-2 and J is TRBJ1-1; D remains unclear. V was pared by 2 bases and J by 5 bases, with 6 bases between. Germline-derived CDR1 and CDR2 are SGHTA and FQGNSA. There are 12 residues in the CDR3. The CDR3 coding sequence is TGTGCCAGCAGCTTATTCCGGACTGAAGCTTTCTTT. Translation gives CASSLFRTEAFF.

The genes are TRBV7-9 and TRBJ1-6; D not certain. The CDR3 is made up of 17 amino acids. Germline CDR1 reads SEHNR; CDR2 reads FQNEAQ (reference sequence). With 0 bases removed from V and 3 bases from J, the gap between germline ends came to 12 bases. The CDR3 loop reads CASSLALGGIYNSPLHF. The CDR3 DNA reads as TGTGCCAGCAGCTTAGCTCTTGGCGGAATCTATAATTCACCCCTCCACTTT. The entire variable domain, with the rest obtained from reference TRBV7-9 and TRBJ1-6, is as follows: DTGVSQNPRHKITKRGQNVTFRCDPISEHNRLYWYRQTLGQGPEFLTYFQNEAQLEKSRLLSDRFSAERPKGSFSTLEIQRTEQGDSAMYLCASSLALGGIYNSPLHFGNGTRLTVT.

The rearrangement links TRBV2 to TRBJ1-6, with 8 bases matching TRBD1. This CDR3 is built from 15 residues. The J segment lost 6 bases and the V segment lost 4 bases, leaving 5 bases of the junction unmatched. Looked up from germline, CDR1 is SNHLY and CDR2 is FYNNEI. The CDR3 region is CASSAQGAVNSPLHF. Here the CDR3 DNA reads TGTGCCAGCAGTGCTCAGGGGGCGGTTAATTCACCCCTCCACTTT.

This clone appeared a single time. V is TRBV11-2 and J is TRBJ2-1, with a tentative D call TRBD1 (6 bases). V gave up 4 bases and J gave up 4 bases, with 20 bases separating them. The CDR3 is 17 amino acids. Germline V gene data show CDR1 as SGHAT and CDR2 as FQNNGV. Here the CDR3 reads CASSSSGTRPPYNEQFF. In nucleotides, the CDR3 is TGTGCCAGCAGCTCGTCCGGGACAAGGCCTCCATACAATGAGCAGTTCTTC.

The CDR3, as DNA: TGTGCCAGCAGCTTGGGGGACAGGGGGCTATACGAGCAGTACTTC. As protein: CASSLGDRGLYEQYF. J is TRBJ2-7 and V is TRBV7-6, with TRBD1 matching over 12 bases. Germline V gene data show CDR1 as SGHVS and CDR2 as FNYEAQ. Trimming took 3 bases from V and 4 from J; bases not matched to a gene: 4. The CDR3 totals 15 residues.

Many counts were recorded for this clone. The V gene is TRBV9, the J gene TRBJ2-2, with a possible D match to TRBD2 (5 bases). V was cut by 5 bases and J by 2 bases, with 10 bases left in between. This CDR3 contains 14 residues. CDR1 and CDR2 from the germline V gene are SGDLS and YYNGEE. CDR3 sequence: CASRGRLNTGELFF. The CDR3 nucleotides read TGTGCCAGCAGAGGGCGACTAAACACCGGGGAGCTGTTTTTT. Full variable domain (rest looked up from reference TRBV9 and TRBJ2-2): DSGVTQTPKHLITATGQRVTLRCSPRSGDLSVYWYQQSLDQGLQFLIQYYNGEERAKGNILERFSAQQFPDLHSELNLSSLELGDSALYFCASRGRLNTGELFFGEGSRLTVL.

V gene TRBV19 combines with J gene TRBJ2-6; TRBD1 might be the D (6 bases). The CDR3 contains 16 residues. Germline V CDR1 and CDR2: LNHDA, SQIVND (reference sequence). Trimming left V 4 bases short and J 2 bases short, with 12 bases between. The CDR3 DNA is TGTGCCAGTAGTAATCAGGGGCCTCCTGGGGCCAACGTCCTGACTTTC. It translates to CASSNQGPPGANVLTF.

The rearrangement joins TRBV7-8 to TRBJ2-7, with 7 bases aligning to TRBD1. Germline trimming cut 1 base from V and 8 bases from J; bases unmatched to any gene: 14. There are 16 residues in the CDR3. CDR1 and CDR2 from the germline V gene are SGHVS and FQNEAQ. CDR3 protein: CASSLVEGAIPTKQYF. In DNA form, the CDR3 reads TGTGCCAGCAGCTTAGTCGAGGGGGCCATTCCTACGAAGCAGTACTTC.

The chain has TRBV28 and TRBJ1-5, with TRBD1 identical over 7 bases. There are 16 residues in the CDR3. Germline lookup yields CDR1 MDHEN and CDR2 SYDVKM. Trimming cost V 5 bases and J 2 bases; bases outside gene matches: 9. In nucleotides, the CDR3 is TGTGCCAGCAGTAGCCCGACAGGGAAGGGCAATCAGCCCCAGCATTTT. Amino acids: CASSSPTGKGNQPQHF.

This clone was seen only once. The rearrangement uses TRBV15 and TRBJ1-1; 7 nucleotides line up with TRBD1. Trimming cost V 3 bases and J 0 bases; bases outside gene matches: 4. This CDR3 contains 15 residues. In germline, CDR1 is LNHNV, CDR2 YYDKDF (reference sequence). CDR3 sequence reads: CATSRLQGMNTEAFF. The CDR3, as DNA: TGTGCCACCAGCAGGTTACAGGGGATGAACACTGAAGCTTTCTTT.

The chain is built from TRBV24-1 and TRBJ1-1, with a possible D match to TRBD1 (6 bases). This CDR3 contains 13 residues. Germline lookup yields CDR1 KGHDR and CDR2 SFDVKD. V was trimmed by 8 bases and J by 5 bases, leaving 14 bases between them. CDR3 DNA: TGTGCCACCACCGATAGAGGGGGAACTGAAGCTTTCTTT. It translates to CATTDRGGTEAFF.

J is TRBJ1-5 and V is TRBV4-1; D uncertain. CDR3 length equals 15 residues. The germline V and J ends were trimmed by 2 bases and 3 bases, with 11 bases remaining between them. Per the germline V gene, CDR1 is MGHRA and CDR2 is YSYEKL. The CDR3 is CASSQTGINNQPQHF. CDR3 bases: TGCGCCAGCAGCCAAACCGGGATTAACAATCAGCCCCAGCATTTT.